Shown below are 29 T cell receptor beta chains from a single sample sequenced in a study of T cells in localized non-small cell lung cancer. Clones were read by immunoSEQ multiplex PCR, and TCRdb kept only the in-frame ones, dropping some. The data show some 6,300 clones, 40% to 45% seen once. Sample: lung tumor tissue, taken before any cancer treatment. The receptor set was obtained from a woman aged 40-69 years with stage II squamous cell lung carcinoma.

This clone was counted between two and nine times. The J gene is TRBJ1-1, the V gene TRBV6-8; D perhaps matches TRBD1 (6 bases). The germline V and J ends were trimmed by 5 bases and 5 bases, with 18 bases remaining between them. CDR1 MNHGY and CDR2 SAAAGT come from the germline V gene. The CDR3 has 15 residues. The CDR3: CASSPPTGRGTEAFF. In DNA form, the CDR3 reads TGTGCCAGCAGTCCCCCGACAGGCCGCGGAACTGAAGCTTTCTTT.

In its sample, this clone was seen a few times. V is TRBV6-8 and J is TRBJ1-2; D call uncertain. Trimming stripped 0 bases from V and 4 bases from J, with 15 bases between. This CDR3 spans 16 amino acids. The germline V gene encodes CDR1 MNHGY and CDR2 SAAAGT. This CDR3 reads CASSYSSSAYSYGYTF. The CDR3 region has the DNA TGTGCCAGCAGTTACTCGTCCTCGGCATACTCCTATGGCTACACCTTC.

Only a few counts were recorded for this clone. The chain couples TRBV9 to TRBJ2-7; 8 nucleotides line up with TRBD2. The J segment lost 5 bases and the V segment lost 5 bases, leaving 12 bases of the junction unmatched. The CDR3 totals 15 residues. The germline gives CDR1 SGDLS, CDR2 YYNGEE. The CDR3 protein is CASSKTGTRVNEQYF. In DNA, the CDR3 is TGTGCCAGCAGTAAAACCGGGACTAGGGTCAACGAGCAGTACTTC.

The chain joins TRBV1 to TRBJ1-4. TRBV1 is given as a pseudogene. The CDR3 sequence is 17 residues long. The CDR3 DNA follows: TGCGCCAGCAGCCAAGAAGCCCTCGGGGGGCGGAAGGAAAAACTGTTTTTT. This codes for CASSQEALGGRKEKLFF.

The chain recombines TRBV6-8 with TRBJ2-7, with TRBD2 matching over 7 bases. Trimming at V came to 3 bases and at J to 4 bases, leaving 3 bases not matched to a gene. The length of the CDR3 is 13 residues. Germline CDR1 and CDR2: MNHGY and SAAAGT. CDR3 nucleotide sequence: TGTGCCAGCAGTTATGGGGGACTATACGAGCAGTACTTC. Translating gives CASSYGGLYEQYF.

The V call is TRBV28, the J call TRBJ2-7, with a possible D match to TRBD1 (6 bases). The CDR3 is 14 amino acids. V dropped 6 bases and J dropped 2 bases, with 14 bases sitting between them. The germline V gene has CDR1 MDHEN and CDR2 SYDVKM. CDR3: CASSSGTPTYEQYF. As DNA, the CDR3 is TGTGCCAGCAGCTCCGGGACACCGACCTACGAGCAGTACTTC.

This chain links TRBV19 with TRBJ2-6; 7 bases agree with TRBD1. CDR1 is LNHDA, CDR2 SQIVND, per germline (reference sequence). The V segment lost 6 bases and the J segment 4 bases; nucleotides outside the gene matches: 3. CDR3 length: 14 residues. CDR3 nucleotides: TGTGCCAGTAGCGAGGGGGCCGGGGCCAACGTCCTGACTTTC. Translating it yields CASSEGAGANVLTF.

This clone was seen more than once but under ten times. This chain joins TRBV19 and TRBJ1-2; tentatively, D is TRBD1 (5 bases). The CDR3 has 17 amino acids. From germline, CDR1 is LNHDA and CDR2 SQIVND (reference sequence). V gave up 0 bases and J gave up 3 bases, with 17 bases separating them. CDR3: CASSIDSRRQRDYGYTF. The DNA for the CDR3 is TGTGCCAGTAGTATAGACTCTAGGCGACAGAGGGACTATGGCTACACCTTC.

This clone appeared a few times. The gene calls are TRBV1 and TRBJ1-1; no DNA check was done on the table's D call, TRBD1. TRBV1 constitutes a pseudogene. The CDR3 consists of 14 residues. In DNA, the CDR3 is TGCGCCAGCAGCACCGCAGGGGGACCGACTGAAGCTTTCTTT. Its translation: CASSTAGGPTEAFF.

CDR3 DNA sequence: TGTGCCAGCTCACTACTCCGCCGCAGACAGGGTGAGTCGGGGGAGCAGTACTTC. Translated, it gives CASSLLRRRQGESGEQYF. The V and J genes are TRBV18 and TRBJ2-7; 7 nucleotides align to TRBD1. Germline V gives CDR1 KGHSH, CDR2 LQKENI. The CDR3 spans 18 residues. V trimming: 4 bases; J trimming: 7 bases; junction bases outside the gene matches: 22.

The chain joins TRBV10-2 to TRBJ1-6, with TRBD1 as a possible D gene (5 bases). Germline V gives CDR1 WSHSY, CDR2 SAAADI. This CDR3 is 14 amino acids long. Trimming cost V 4 bases and J 8 bases, with 12 bases left between them. CDR3 in amino acids: CASSAVAGDSPLHF. CDR3 coding DNA: TGCGCCAGCAGTGCTGTGGCGGGGGATTCACCCCTCCACTTT.

This clone was counted only a few times. The chain has TRBV7-4 and TRBJ2-7, with a weak D call TRBD2 (6 bases). Germline V CDR1 and CDR2: SGHVT, SQSDAQ. V was pared by 5 bases and J by 0 bases, with 8 bases between. This CDR3 is built from 13 residues. The CDR3 DNA reads as TGTGCCAGCAGCGTGGGGGGCTCCTACGAGCAGTACTTC. It codes for CASSVGGSYEQYF.

The chain uses TRBV12-5 and TRBJ2-7; TRBD1 aligns across 10 bases. The junction had 4 bases not matched to a gene; V was cut back by 3 bases and J by 2 bases. The CDR3 is 15 residues long. Germline CDR1 and CDR2: LGHNT and FRNRAP. The CDR3 nucleotides are TGTGCTAGTGGTTTATGGGGGACAGGGGCCTACGAGCAGTACTTC. Translated, it gives CASGLWGTGAYEQYF.

This clone has more than one count but fewer than ten. The V gene is TRBV11-3, the J gene TRBJ2-2; 9 bases line up with TRBD1. The ends lost 4 bases at V and 5 bases at J; junction bases unmatched: 5. CDR1 is SGHNT and CDR2 is YENEEA in the germline V gene. The CDR3 loop spans 15 amino acids. The CDR3 DNA reads TGTGCCAGCAGCTCCGGGACAGGGCTAACCGGGGAGCTGTTTTTT. It codes for CASSSGTGLTGELFF.

The CDR3 DNA sequence: TGCGCCAGCAGTGACGACAGGGGGTTAAACACCGGGGAGCTGTTTTTT. Its translation is CASSDDRGLNTGELFF. V gene TRBV10-2 combines with J gene TRBJ2-2; 9 bases are shared with TRBD1. Germline V gives CDR1 WSHSY, CDR2 SAAADI. The CDR3 consists of 16 residues. The J segment lost 2 bases and the V segment lost 3 bases, leaving 4 bases of the junction unmatched.

The V call is TRBV11-3, the J call TRBJ2-6; D tentatively reads TRBD1 or TRBD2 (5 bases each). Germline CDR1 SGHNT, CDR2 YENEEA. The CDR3 is made up of 20 amino acids. Trimming removed 3 bases at V and 1 base at J, with 22 bases between. CDR3: CASSLGELRRALSGANVLTF. CDR3 coding DNA: TGTGCCAGCAGCTTGGGGGAACTTAGGCGGGCGCTTTCTGGGGCCAACGTCCTGACTTTC.

By share of the sample, this clone is medium-sized (0.01 to 0.1%). This chain connects TRBV6-8 to TRBJ1-2; 8 nucleotides align to TRBD1. Germline CDR1 MNHGY, CDR2 SAAAGT. This CDR3 spans 15 amino acids. Trimming removed 0 bases from V and 6 bases from J; junction bases left unmatched: 6. The CDR3 reads CASSYSRQGADGYTF. The CDR3 DNA is TGTGCCAGCAGTTACTCACGTCAGGGGGCGGATGGCTACACCTTC.

This clone was detected many times. The chain carries TRBV6-1 and TRBJ1-6; D is perhaps TRBD1 (5 bases). The V end lost 1 base, the J end lost 9 bases, and 16 bases lay between the germline ends. From germline, CDR1 is MNHNS and CDR2 SASEGT. CDR3 length equals 16 residues. The CDR3 DNA follows: TGTGCCAGCAGTGAAGTAGGGACGGCCGGGGGTTCACCCCTCCACTTT. Translated: CASSEVGTAGGSPLHF.

By sample share, this clone is medium-sized (0.01 to 0.1%). The rearrangement links TRBV6-8 to TRBJ1-6, with D unclear. Trimming left V 6 bases short and J 2 bases short, with 11 bases between. The CDR3 has 15 residues. Germline assignment: CDR1 MNHGY and CDR2 SAAAGT. CDR3 DNA sequence: TGTGCCAGCAGGCCTACCGGGGCCTATAATTCACCCCTCCACTTT. This encodes CASRPTGAYNSPLHF.

The rearrangement joins TRBV5-1 to TRBJ2-1, with TRBD2 matching over 11 bases. V lost 4 bases and J lost 9; bases outside the gene matches: 9. Germline V gene lookup returns CDR1 SGHRS and CDR2 YFSETQ. The CDR3 is 15 amino acids. CDR3 sequence: CASSPGTSGRVEQFF. The CDR3 DNA sequence: TGCGCCAGCAGCCCGGGAACTAGCGGGAGAGTTGAGCAGTTCTTC.

This clone was counted a single time. The CDR3 reads CAIGTGGIADTQYF. CDR3 DNA: TGTGCCATCGGGACAGGGGGCATAGCAGATACGCAGTATTTT. The V and J genes are TRBV19 and TRBJ2-3, with TRBD1 matching 12 bases. V shed 10 bases, J shed 4 bases, and the junction held 6 bases outside the gene matches. The V gene's germline CDR1 is LNHDA and CDR2 SQIVND (reference sequence). The CDR3 spans 14 residues.

The V call is TRBV6-8, the J call TRBJ2-6, with 9 bases identical to TRBD1. J lost 3 bases, V lost 4 bases, and 13 bases had no gene match. The length of the CDR3 is 19 residues. CDR1 is MNHGY and CDR2 is SAAAGT in the germline V gene. The CDR3 coding sequence is TGTGCCAGCAGTTTCCTAGGACAGGGGTCGTTCCTTGGGGCCAACGTCCTGACTTTC. It codes for CASSFLGQGSFLGANVLTF.

This rearrangement joins TRBV19 to TRBJ2-3, with D tentatively TRBD1 (5 bases). The CDR3 runs to 15 residues. The V gene lost 3 bases and the J gene lost 2 bases, with 12 bases spanning the gap. The germline V gene has CDR1 LNHDA and CDR2 SQIVND (reference sequence). The CDR3 spells CASSIWQGNTDTQYF. The CDR3 DNA reads as TGTGCCAGTAGTATTTGGCAGGGAAACACAGATACGCAGTATTTT.

This clone was counted between two and nine times. The chain couples TRBV6-4 to TRBJ1-2, with D unclear. Between the trimmed V and J ends, which lost 2 bases and 0 bases, there was a span of 4 bases. The CDR3 runs to 13 residues. Germline V gene sequence: CDR1 MRHNA, CDR2 SNTAGT. The CDR3 region is CASSDQPNYGYTF. In DNA form, the CDR3 reads TGTGCCAGCAGTGACCAACCTAACTATGGCTACACCTTC.

This chain uses TRBV2 with TRBJ1-1, with no clear D. This CDR3 is built from 12 residues. Germline V gene sequence: CDR1 SNHLY, CDR2 FYNNEI. The V gene lost 7 bases and the J gene lost 1 base, with 7 bases spanning the gap. DNA of the CDR3: TGTGCCAGCACGGATAGGAACACTGAAGCTTTCTTT. Translated: CASTDRNTEAFF.

The V call is TRBV9, the J call TRBJ2-7; D might be TRBD1 or TRBD2, each matching 5 bases. Looked up from germline, CDR1 is SGDLS and CDR2 is YYNGEE. CDR3 size: 13 residues. V lost 7 bases and J lost 4, with 15 bases in between. The CDR3 DNA sequence: TGTGCCAGCGTACGGGACCTCAATTACGAGCAGTACTTC. It yields the protein CASVRDLNYEQYF.

The chain couples TRBV1 to TRBJ1-1; TRBD1 reflects the table's D call only, with no check against the DNA. TRBV1 is designated a pseudogene. CDR3 length: 14 residues. CDR3 protein: CASSSRQGQTEAFF. DNA for the CDR3: TGCGCCAGCAGCTCCCGACAGGGACAGACTGAAGCTTTCTTT.

The V gene is TRBV19, the J gene TRBJ2-7; 11 bases are a match to TRBD2. After removal of 5 bases from V and 5 bases from J, the junction contained 8 bases not matched to a gene. Germline V CDR1 and CDR2: LNHDA, SQIVND (reference sequence). This CDR3 has 15 amino acids. CDR3 region: CASSPSSGGRDEQYF. The CDR3 nucleotides read TGTGCCAGTAGTCCATCTAGCGGGGGGAGAGACGAGCAGTACTTC.

This clone was counted only a few times. This chain connects TRBV19 to TRBJ2-2, with 12 bases lining up with TRBD1. CDR3 length: 17 amino acids. Germline CDR1 and CDR2: LNHDA and SQIVND (reference sequence). The V gene end was trimmed by 10 bases and the J gene end by 1 base; junction bases not matched to a gene: 10. CDR3 sequence reads: CATTPGQGALNTGELFF. The CDR3 DNA reads TGTGCCACAACGCCGGGACAGGGGGCGCTGAACACCGGGGAGCTGTTTTTT.